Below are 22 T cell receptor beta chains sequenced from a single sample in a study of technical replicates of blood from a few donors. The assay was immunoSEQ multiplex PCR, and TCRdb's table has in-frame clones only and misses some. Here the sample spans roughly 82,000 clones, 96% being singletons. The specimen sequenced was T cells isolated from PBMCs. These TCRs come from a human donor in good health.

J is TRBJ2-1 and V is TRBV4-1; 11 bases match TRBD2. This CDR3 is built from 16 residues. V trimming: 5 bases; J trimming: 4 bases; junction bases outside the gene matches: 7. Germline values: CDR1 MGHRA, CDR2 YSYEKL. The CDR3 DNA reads TGCGCCAGCAGCTATCCCGGGACTAGCGGTTACAATGAGCAGTTCTTC. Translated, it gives CASSYPGTSGYNEQFF.

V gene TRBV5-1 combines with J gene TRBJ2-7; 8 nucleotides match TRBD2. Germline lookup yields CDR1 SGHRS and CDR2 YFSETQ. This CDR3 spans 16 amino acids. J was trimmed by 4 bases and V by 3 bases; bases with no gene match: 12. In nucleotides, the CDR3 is TGCGCCAGCAGCTCGAGGCCCGGGACTAGGTCTTACGAGCAGTACTTC. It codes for CASSSRPGTRSYEQYF. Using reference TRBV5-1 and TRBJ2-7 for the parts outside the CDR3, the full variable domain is KAGVTQTPRYLIKTRGQQVTLSCSPISGHRSVSWYQQTPGQGLQFLFEYFSETQRNKGNFPGRFSGRQFSNSRSEMNVSTLELGDSALYLCASSSRPGTRSYEQYFGPGTRLTVT.

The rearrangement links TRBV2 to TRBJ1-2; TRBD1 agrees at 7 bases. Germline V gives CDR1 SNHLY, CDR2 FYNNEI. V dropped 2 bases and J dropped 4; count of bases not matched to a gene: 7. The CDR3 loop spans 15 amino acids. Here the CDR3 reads CASSERTGSSYGYTF. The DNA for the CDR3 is TGTGCCAGCAGTGAAAGGACAGGTTCTTCCTATGGCTACACCTTC.

This chain's CDR3 is CASRDRVQKLFF. Written as DNA, the CDR3 is TGTGCCAGCAGGGACAGGGTGCAAAAACTGTTTTTT. V gene TRBV6-1 combines with J gene TRBJ1-4, with 8 positions matching TRBD1. From germline, CDR1 is MNHNS and CDR2 SASEGT. After removal of 6 bases from V and 9 bases from J, the junction contained 3 bases not matched to a gene. The CDR3 runs 12 residues.

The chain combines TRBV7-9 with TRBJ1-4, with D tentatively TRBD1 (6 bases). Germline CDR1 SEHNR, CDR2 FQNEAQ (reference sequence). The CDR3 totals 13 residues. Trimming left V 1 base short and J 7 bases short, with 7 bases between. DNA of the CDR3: TGTGCCAGCAGCTTAGGACAGGTTGAAAAACTGTTTTTT. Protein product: CASSLGQVEKLFF.

CDR3 in amino acids: CASSLGAGGPDTQYF. As DNA, the CDR3 is TGTGCCAGCAGCTTAGGGGCGGGAGGCCCAGATACGCAGTATTTT. The J gene is TRBJ2-3, the V gene TRBV11-3, with TRBD2 matching 8 bases. CDR1 is SGHNT and CDR2 is YENEEA in the germline V gene. There are 15 residues in the CDR3. The trim removed 1 base at V and 4 bases at J, leaving 4 bases unmatched.

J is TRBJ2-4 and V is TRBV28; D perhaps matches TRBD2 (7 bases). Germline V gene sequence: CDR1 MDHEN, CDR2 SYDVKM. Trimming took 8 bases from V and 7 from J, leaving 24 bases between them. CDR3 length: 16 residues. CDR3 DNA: TGTGCCAGCCCTCCCTGGGAGGGTGAAAGGGGGAACATTCAGTACTTC. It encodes CASPPWEGERGNIQYF. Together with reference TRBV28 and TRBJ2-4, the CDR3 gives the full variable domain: DVKVTQSSRYLVKRTGEKVFLECVQDMDHENMFWYRQDPGLGLRLIYFSYDVKMKEKGDIPEGYSVSREKKERFSLILESASTNQTSMYLCASPPWEGERGNIQYFGAGTRLSVL.

The CDR3 DNA is TGCGCCAGCAGCTTGGTATTGGGGGGTCCCCCTGAAGCTTTCTTT. Amino acid sequence: CASSLVLGGPPEAFF. The chain has TRBV5-1 and TRBJ1-1, with D possibly matching TRBD1 (5 bases). CDR1 is SGHRS, CDR2 YFSETQ, per germline. With 0 bases removed from V and 6 bases from J, the gap between germline ends came to 15 bases. The CDR3 has 15 residues.

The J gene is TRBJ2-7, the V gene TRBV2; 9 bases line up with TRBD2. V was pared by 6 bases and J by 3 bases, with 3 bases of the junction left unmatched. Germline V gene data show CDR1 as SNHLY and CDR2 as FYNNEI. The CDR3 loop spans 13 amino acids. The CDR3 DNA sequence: TGTGCCAGCAGAGCTAGCGGGAACTACGAGCAGTACTTC. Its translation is CASRASGNYEQYF.

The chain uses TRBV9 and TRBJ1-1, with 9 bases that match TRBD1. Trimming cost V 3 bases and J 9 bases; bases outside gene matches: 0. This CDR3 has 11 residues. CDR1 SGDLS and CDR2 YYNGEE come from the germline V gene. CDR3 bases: TGTGCCAGCAGCGACAGGGGGCAAGCTTTCTTT. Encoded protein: CASSDRGQAFF.

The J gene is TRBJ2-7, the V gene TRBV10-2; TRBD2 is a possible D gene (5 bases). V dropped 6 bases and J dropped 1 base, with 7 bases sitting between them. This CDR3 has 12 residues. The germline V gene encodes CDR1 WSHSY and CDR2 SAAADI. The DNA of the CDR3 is TGCGCCAGCAGGAGCGGTTCCTACGAGCAGTACTTC. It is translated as CASRSGSYEQYF.

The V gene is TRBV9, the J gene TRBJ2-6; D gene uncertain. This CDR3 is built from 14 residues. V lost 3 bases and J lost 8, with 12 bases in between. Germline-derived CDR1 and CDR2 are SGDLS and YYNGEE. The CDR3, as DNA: TGTGCCAGCAGCGCCCGCCCTGAGTCCAACGTCCTGACTTTC. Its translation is CASSARPESNVLTF.

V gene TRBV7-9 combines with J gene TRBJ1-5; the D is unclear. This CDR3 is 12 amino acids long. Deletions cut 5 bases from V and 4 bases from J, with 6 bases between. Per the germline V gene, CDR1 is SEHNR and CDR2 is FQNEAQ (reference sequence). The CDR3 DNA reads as TGTGCCAGCAGCCCCTCGAATCAGCCCCAGCATTTT. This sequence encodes CASSPSNQPQHF.

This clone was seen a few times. The CDR3 sequence: CASSLVSGPTDTQYF. Written as DNA, the CDR3 is TGTGCCAGCAGCTTAGTCTCAGGCCCGACAGATACGCAGTATTTT. The chain carries TRBV7-3 and TRBJ2-3; D unclear. Deletions cut 2 bases from V and 3 bases from J, with 12 bases between. The CDR3 extends over 15 amino acids. Germline-derived CDR1 and CDR2 are SGHTA and FQGTGA.

CDR3: CASSLVRSHEQFF. As DNA, the CDR3 is TGTGCCAGCAGCTTAGTCCGTAGTCATGAGCAGTTCTTC. The V gene is TRBV11-3, the J gene TRBJ2-1; D uncertain. CDR1 is SGHNT, CDR2 YENEEA, per germline. The V end was cut by 1 base, the J end by 8 bases, with 9 bases between. This CDR3 is built from 13 residues.

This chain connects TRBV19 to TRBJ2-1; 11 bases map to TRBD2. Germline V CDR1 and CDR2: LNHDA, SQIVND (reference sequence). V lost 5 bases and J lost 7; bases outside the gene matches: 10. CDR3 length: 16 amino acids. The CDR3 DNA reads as TGTGCCAGTAGTTACACTAGCGGGAGTACCGTTAATGAGCAGTTCTTC. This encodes CASSYTSGSTVNEQFF.

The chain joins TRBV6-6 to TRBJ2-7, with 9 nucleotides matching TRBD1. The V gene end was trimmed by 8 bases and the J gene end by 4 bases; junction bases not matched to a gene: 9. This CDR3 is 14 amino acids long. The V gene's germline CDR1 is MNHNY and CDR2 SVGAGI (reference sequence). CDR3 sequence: CASETGGDPYEQYF. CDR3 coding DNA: TGTGCCAGCGAAACAGGGGGCGACCCTTACGAGCAGTACTTC.

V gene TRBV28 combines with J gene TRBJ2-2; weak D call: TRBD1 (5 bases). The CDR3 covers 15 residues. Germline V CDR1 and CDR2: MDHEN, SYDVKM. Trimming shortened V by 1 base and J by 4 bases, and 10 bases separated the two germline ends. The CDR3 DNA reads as TGTGCCAGCAGTTTATTATCCAGGGTCACCGGGGAGCTGTTTTTT. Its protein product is CASSLLSRVTGELFF.

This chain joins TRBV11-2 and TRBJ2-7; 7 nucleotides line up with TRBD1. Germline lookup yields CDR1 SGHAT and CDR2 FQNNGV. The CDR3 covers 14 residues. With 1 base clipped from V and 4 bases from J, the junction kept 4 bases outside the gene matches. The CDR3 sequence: CASSLGAGGYEQYF. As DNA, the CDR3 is TGTGCCAGCAGCTTAGGGGCAGGGGGATACGAGCAGTACTTC.

CDR3 nucleotides: TGTGCCAGTAGTGTCCCAAAAAATTACAACCCGTTCGCGAACACCGGGGAGCTGTTTTTT. It yields the protein CASSVPKNYNPFANTGELFF. This chain joins TRBV19 and TRBJ2-2, with D hard to call. The CDR3 spans 20 residues. Germline lookup yields CDR1 LNHDA and CDR2 SQIVND (reference sequence). The V and J ends lost 5 bases and 0 bases respectively, with 25 bases between them. The entire variable domain, with the rest obtained from reference TRBV19 and TRBJ2-2, is as follows: DGGITQSPKYLFRKEGQNVTLSCEQNLNHDAMYWYRQDPGQGLRLIYYSQIVNDFQKGDIAEGYSVSREKKESFPLTVTSAQKNPTAFYLCASSVPKNYNPFANTGELFFGEGSRLTVL.

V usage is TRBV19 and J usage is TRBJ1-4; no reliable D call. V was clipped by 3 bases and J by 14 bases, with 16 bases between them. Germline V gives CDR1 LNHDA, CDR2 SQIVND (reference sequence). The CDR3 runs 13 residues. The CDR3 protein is CASSIPDRETLFF. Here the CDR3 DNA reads TGTGCCAGTAGTATTCCGGATCGGGAGACTCTGTTTTTT.

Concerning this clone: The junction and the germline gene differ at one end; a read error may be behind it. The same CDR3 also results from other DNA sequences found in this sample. The CDR3, as DNA: TGTGCCAGCAGCCCCATCCGAAAACAGGGAAACACCTATGGTTACACCTTC. Residues: CASSPIRKQGNTYGYTF. The chain joins TRBV5-6 to TRBJ1-2; TRBD1 is a possible D gene (6 bases). The germline V gene has CDR1 SGHDT and CDR2 YYEEEE. The CDR3 length is 17 residues. Full variable domain (remainder filled in from reference TRBV5-6 and TRBJ1-2): DAGVTQSPTHLIKTRGQQVTLRCSPKSGHDTVSWYQQALGQGPQFIFQYYEEEERQRGNFPDRFSGHQFPNYSSELNVNALLLGDSALYLCASSPIRKQGNTYGYTFGSGTRLTVV.